The T cell receptor (beta chain) described here comes from a study of cytomegalovirus exposure and HLA in healthy donors. Findings and caveats of the study: Through in vitro validation, three CMV-associated chains were shown to be specific for CMV antigens. The study flagged some 170 TCR beta chains as cytomegalovirus-associated. Cytomegalovirus status was reportedly diagnosed by the classifier with high specificity and sensitivity.

TCRdb keeps only in-frame clones here, not all; method: immunoSEQ multiplex PCR. The table lists about 56,000 clones, approximately 89% of them singletons. Note on this clone: The antigen remains unidentified.

The source of this sequence is a young woman in good health and CMV-seronegative. The material sequenced was PBMCs.

The CDR3 bases are TGTGCCAGCAGCTTGGTGTCAGGGGGTCACGAGCAGTACTTC. Residues: CASSLVSGGHEQYF. The chain recombines TRBV5-6 with TRBJ2-7, with 7 bases fitting TRBD1. V was clipped by 0 bases and J by 5 bases; unmatched bases: 5. The CDR3 totals 14 residues. Germline V gives CDR1 SGHDT, CDR2 YYEEEE.